The TCR beta chain described here comes from a study of blood T cell repertoires in COVID-19. Study details: Sites across the United States, Italy and Spain contributed samples from acute and convalescent COVID-19. Sources were T cells, B-cell-depleted T cells, or PBMCs; the material itself was cDNA or gDNA.

The authors' processing: Amplified reference gene primers provided the basis for estimating nucleated cell counts. Measured with immunoSEQ multiplex PCR; TCRdb has only the in-frame clones, and not every one. That table furnishes V, J and clone size, whereas the DNA furnished D and trimming. The sample lists some 99,000 clones, approximately 80% seen once, with about 6.6% in the top ten. Germline CDR1 and CDR2: LNHNV and YYDKDF (reference sequence). The CDR3 runs 13 residues. Deletions cut 5 bases from V and 3 bases from J, with 8 bases between. Sequenced material: peripheral blood. The rearrangement uses TRBV15 and TRBJ1-5; the D is unclear. The TCR comes from a woman between 50 and 59 years old with acute or convalescent COVID-19. The CDR3 is CATSWASNQPQHF. DNA for the CDR3: TGTGCCACCAGCTGGGCGTCCAATCAGCCCCAGCATTTT.